This TCR beta chain was profiled in a study of blood T cell repertoires in COVID-19. This CDR3 comprises 15 residues. Germline-derived CDR1 and CDR2 are SGHRS and YFSETQ. The ends were cut back, 0 bases at V and 3 bases at J, with 12 bases in the middle. As handled by the study authors: Reference gene primer amplification yielded estimated nucleated cell counts. Sequencing used immunoSEQ multiplex PCR; TCRdb keeps in-frame clones, though not all of them. D and trimming were read from the DNA, whereas the V and J calls and clone size are those reported in that table. The repertoire holds about 240,000 clones, 75% to 90% seen once, with approximately 7.9% in the top ten.

The rearrangement links TRBV5-1 to TRBJ1-2; D is unclear. Material: peripheral blood. The origin of this receptor is a man in his sixties who had recovered from COVID-19. Written as DNA, the CDR3 is TGCGCCAGCAGCTTGGTACACGGTGCGGACTATGGCTACACCTTC. This sequence encodes CASSLVHGADYGYTF. The full variable domain, completed using reference TRBV5-1 and TRBJ1-2, is KAGVTQTPRYLIKTRGQQVTLSCSPISGHRSVSWYQQTPGQGLQFLFEYFSETQRNKGNFPGRFSGRQFSNSRSEMNVSTLELGDSALYLCASSLVHGADYGYTFGSGTRLTVV.